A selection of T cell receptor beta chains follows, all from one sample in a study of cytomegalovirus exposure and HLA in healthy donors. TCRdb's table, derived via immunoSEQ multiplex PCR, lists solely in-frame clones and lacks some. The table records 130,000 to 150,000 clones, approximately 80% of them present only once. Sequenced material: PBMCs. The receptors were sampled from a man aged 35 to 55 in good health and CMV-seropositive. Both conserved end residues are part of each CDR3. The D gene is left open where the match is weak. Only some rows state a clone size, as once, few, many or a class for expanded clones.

CASGGGGQQETQYF,TGTGCCAGCGGTGGGGGGGGGCAACAAGAGACCCAGTACTTC,.,TRBV6-5,.,14,TRBJ2-5
CASRPGQGTSPLHF,TGTGCCAGCAGGCCGGGACAGGGGACTTCACCCCTCCACTTT,TRBD1,TRBV2,.,14,TRBJ1-6
CASSLLDGRGIGDTQYF,TGCGCCAGCAGCTTGCTTGATGGCAGGGGGATTGGAGATACGCAGTATTTT,TRBD1,TRBV5-1,.,17,TRBJ2-3
CASMRNLAGELFF,TGTGCCAGTATGCGAAACTTAGCCGGGGAGCTGTTTTTT,.,TRBV19,few,13,TRBJ2-2
CASSSTGSSQPQHF,TGTGCCAGCAGCTCCACAGGGTCAAGTCAGCCCCAGCATTTT,.,TRBV7-9,.,14,TRBJ1-5
CASSSIGQITDTQYF,TGCGCCAGCAGCTCCATCGGACAGATCACAGATACGCAGTATTTT,.,TRBV5-1,.,15,TRBJ2-3
CASSSGNSGANVLTF,TGTGCCAGCAGTTCCGGGAACTCTGGGGCCAACGTCCTGACTTTC,.,TRBV28,.,15,TRBJ2-6
CASSFSGEGYTF,TGTGCCAGCAGCTTTAGTGGGGAGGGCTACACCTTC,.,TRBV7-9,.,12,TRBJ1-2
CSAIPGGRDTEAFF,TGCAGCGCCATCCCCGGGGGTCGGGACACTGAAGCTTTCTTT,.,TRBV29-1,once,14,TRBJ1-1
CASSWTANTEAFF,TGTGCCAGCAGCTGGACAGCTAACACTGAAGCTTTCTTT,.,TRBV7-6,.,13,TRBJ1-1
CASSLDSGSYGYTF,TGCGCCAGCAGCTTGGACAGCGGAAGCTATGGCTACACCTTC,.,TRBV5-1,.,14,TRBJ1-2
CASSRTVQETQYF,TGTGCCAGCAGCCGGACAGTCCAAGAGACCCAGTACTTC,.,TRBV11-1,few,13,TRBJ2-5
CASSLTTSGSYEQYF,TGTGCCAGCAGCCTAACGACTAGCGGTTCCTACGAGCAGTACTTC,TRBD2,TRBV11-2,.,15,TRBJ2-7
CASSLTQPSGRARDIQYF,TGTGCCAGCAGCTTAACCCAACCTAGCGGGAGGGCCAGGGACATTCAGTACTTC,TRBD2,TRBV7-2,.,18,TRBJ2-4
CASSWITGYEQYF,TGTGCCAGCAGCTGGATCACAGGTTACGAGCAGTACTTC,.,TRBV14,.,13,TRBJ2-7
CASRARGSGANVLTF,TGTGCCAGCAGAGCCCGGGGCTCTGGGGCCAACGTCCTGACTTTC,.,TRBV27,once,15,TRBJ2-6
CASSLRDSYQAGANGLTF,TGTGCCAGCAGCTTACGGGACAGCTATCAGGCTGGGGCCAACGGCCTGACTTTC,TRBD1,TRBV7-8,once,18,TRBJ2-6
CASSTSGGYEQYF,TGTGCCAGTAGTACCAGCGGGGGCTACGAGCAGTACTTC,TRBD2,TRBV19,.,13,TRBJ2-7
CASSPTGSATHNEQFF,TGTGCCAGCAGCCCGACAGGGAGCGCGACACACAATGAGCAGTTCTTC,TRBD1,TRBV7-2,.,16,TRBJ2-1
CASSPIIGDSPLLGYTF,TGTGCCAGCTCTCCAATCATAGGGGACTCCCCCTTACTTGGCTACACCTTC,.,TRBV18,.,17,TRBJ1-2
CASSYSPSSPGELFF,TGTGCCAGCAGTTACTCCCCTAGCTCCCCCGGGGAGCTGTTTTTT,.,TRBV6-5,.,15,TRBJ2-2
CASSTPTGVRGYTF,TGTGCCAGCAGTACTCCGACAGGGGTCCGGGGCTACACCTTC,TRBD1,TRBV25-1,.,14,TRBJ1-2
CASESPGQGSNEQFF,TGTGCCAGCGAGTCGCCGGGACAGGGTTCCAATGAGCAGTTCTTC,TRBD1,TRBV28,.,15,TRBJ2-1
CASGQSETQYF,TGTGCCAGCGGACAGTCTGAGACCCAGTACTTC,.,TRBV6-5,.,11,TRBJ2-5
CASSLTGWEAFF,TGTGCCAGCAGCCTTACGGGATGGGAAGCTTTCTTT,.,TRBV7-9,few,12,TRBJ1-1
CASSMGQGLHEQYF,TGTGCCAGTAGTATGGGACAGGGGCTCCACGAGCAGTACTTC,TRBD1,TRBV19,few,14,TRBJ2-7
CASSVIRVVDEQFF,TGTGCCAGCAGTGTAATCAGGGTTGTCGATGAGCAGTTCTTC,.,TRBV28,.,14,TRBJ2-1
CATRGAGGTDTQYF,TGTGCCACCCGAGGGGCGGGAGGCACAGATACGCAGTATTTT,TRBD2,TRBV10-3,.,14,TRBJ2-3
CATSPGTGGARYGYTF,TGTGCCACCAGCCCCGGGACAGGGGGCGCTCGGTATGGCTACACCTTC,TRBD1,TRBV15,.,16,TRBJ1-2
CASSLSTGANSPLHF,TGTGCCAGCAGTTTATCGACAGGGGCCAATTCACCCCTCCACTTT,TRBD1,TRBV27,once,15,TRBJ1-6
CASGEGGSHTGELFF,TGTGCCAGTGGGGAGGGTGGATCTCACACCGGGGAGCTGTTTTTT,TRBD2,TRBV28,.,15,TRBJ2-2
CASSLSGRLSSNTIYF,TGCGCCAGCAGCTTGAGTGGCAGACTTTCCTCGAACACCATATATTTT,.,TRBV5-1,.,16,TRBJ1-3
CASSPRQGSYEQYF,TGTGCCAGCTCACCCAGACAGGGGAGCTACGAGCAGTACTTC,TRBD1,TRBV18,.,14,TRBJ2-7
CASSLSQGANGLTF,TGCGCCAGCAGCTTATCACAAGGGGCCAACGGCCTGACTTTC,.,TRBV5-1,.,14,TRBJ2-6
CASSPMASGAYEQYF,TGTGCCAGCTCACCAATGGCTAGCGGAGCCTACGAGCAGTACTTC,TRBD2,TRBV18,once,15,TRBJ2-7
CASSPTGAGEVYGYTF,TGTGCCAGCAGCCCAACCGGGGCCGGGGAGGTTTATGGCTACACCTTC,.,TRBV4-2,.,16,TRBJ1-2
CASSRLGGGTDTQYF,TGTGCCAGCAGCCGGTTAGGAGGAGGCACAGATACGCAGTATTTT,.,TRBV14,.,15,TRBJ2-3
CASSGKGAYSNQPQHF,TGTGCCAGCAGCGGGAAGGGGGCCTATAGCAATCAGCCCCAGCATTTT,TRBD1,TRBV5-8,.,16,TRBJ1-5